Reported below is one TCR beta chain. These data belong to a study of blood T cell repertoires in COVID-19. Across the whole study: The analysed material was cDNA or gDNA that came from T cells, B-cell-depleted T cells, or PBMCs.

V gave up 0 bases and J gave up 9 bases, with 13 bases separating them. CDR3 length equals 15 residues. Germline CDR1 reads SGHDT; CDR2 reads YYEEEE. Methods used by the authors: From reference gene primer amplification, estimates of nucleated cell counts were derived. Using immunoSEQ multiplex PCR, the repertoire was profiled, and TCRdb retains in-frame clones only, with some absent. V and J calls and clone size are given by that table; D and trimming were obtained from the DNA. The table lists about 170,000 clones, approximately 90% of them singletons. The chain recombines TRBV5-6 with TRBJ1-6, with D possibly TRBD1 on 5 matching bases. This clonotype was sampled from a woman of 80 years or more in a cohort sampled during active or convalescent COVID-19. What was sequenced was peripheral blood. The CDR3 reads CASSLARGNISPLHF. DNA of the CDR3: TGTGCCAGCAGCTTGGCCCGGGGGAATATTTCACCCCTCCACTTT.